The rows below give T cell receptor beta chains drawn from one sample of a study of T cell changes during pregnancy in multiple sclerosis. This table comes from immunoSEQ multiplex PCR, and its TCRdb copy is limited to in-frame clones, with some not included. The sample lists 15,000 to 17,000 clones, around 83% occurring once. The sample was CD8+ T cells from peripheral blood mononuclear cells, taken after pregnancy. These receptors originate from a female donor in good health, enrolled as a control in a pregnancy study. The CDR3 runs from the conserved cysteine through the conserved F or W. A D gene is named only where the DNA matches it firmly. The size entry is marked missing in some rows and otherwise reads once, few, many or a size class.

TRBD2	TRBV7-3	once	TRBJ2-3	CASSLLAGAADTQYF	TGTGCCAGCAGCCTACTAGCGGGGGCGGCGGATACGCAGTATTTT
NA	TRBV18	NA	TRBJ2-7	CASSSSYEQYF	TGTGCCAGCTCATCATCCTACGAGCAGTACTTC
NA	TRBV29-1	NA	TRBJ1-4	CSVEGPGGEKLFF	TGCAGCGTTGAAGGCCCGGGGGGTGAAAAACTGTTTTTT
NA	TRBV27	few	TRBJ2-7	CASSLSGGQNYEQYF	TGTGCCAGCAGTTTATCTGGGGGACAAAACTACGAGCAGTACTTC
TRBD1	TRBV4-3	NA	TRBJ1-3	CASSQRQGEGNTIYF	TGCGCCAGCAGCCAGAGACAGGGGGAGGGAAACACCATATATTTT
NA	TRBV7-9	NA	TRBJ1-5	CASSRTGMGNQPQHF	TGTGCCAGCAGCCGAACAGGGATGGGCAATCAGCCCCAGCATTTT
TRBD1	TRBV28	NA	TRBJ2-7	CASSPGDRGYEQYF	TGTGCCAGCAGTCCTGGGGACAGGGGTTACGAGCAGTACTTC
NA	TRBV30	NA	TRBJ1-5	CAWSEGQGNQPQHF	TGTGCCTGGAGTGAGGGGCAGGGAAATCAGCCCCAGCATTTT
NA	TRBV6-5	NA	TRBJ2-5	CASSLSAGGRETQYF	TGTGCCAGCAGCCTTAGCGCCGGTGGGCGGGAGACCCAGTACTTC
TRBD2	TRBV28	NA	TRBJ2-1	CASSPSLAGGHNEQFF	TGTGCCAGCAGCCCATCACTAGCGGGAGGGCACAATGAGCAGTTCTTC
TRBD1	TRBV6-4	NA	TRBJ2-3	CASRWGQGYTDTQYF	TGTGCCAGCAGATGGGGACAGGGGTATACAGATACGCAGTATTTT
NA	TRBV6-6	NA	TRBJ1-2	CASSSSTVNYGYTF	TGTGCCAGCAGTTCATCGACAGTGAACTATGGCTACACCTTC
TRBD2	TRBV15	NA	TRBJ2-7	CATSPALGSGRYEQYF	TGTGCCACCAGCCCCGCCCTGGGTAGCGGGAGATACGAGCAGTACTTC
NA	TRBV19	medium-sized	TRBJ1-1	CASSIAQGTEAFF	TGTGCCAGTAGTATAGCTCAGGGAACTGAAGCTTTCTTT
TRBD2	TRBV9	NA	TRBJ2-2	CASSSTHEGTSVNTGELFF	TGTGCCAGCAGCTCAACCCATGAAGGGACTAGCGTGAACACCGGGGAGCTGTTTTTT
TRBD2	TRBV30	medium-sized	TRBJ2-7	CAWRRLAGDVEEQYF	TGTGCCTGGAGGAGACTAGCGGGAGATGTGGAAGAGCAGTACTTC
NA	TRBV27	NA	TRBJ2-3	CASSLRSDTQYF	TGTGCCAGCAGTTTACGGTCGGATACGCAGTATTTT
NA	TRBV30	NA	TRBJ2-5	CAWTLLAGGNEETQYF	TGTGCCTGGACTCTTCTAGCTGGAGGGAACGAAGAGACCCAGTACTTC
TRBD2	TRBV5-4	once	TRBJ2-1	CASSLKREKGNEQFF	TGTGCCAGCAGCTTGAAGCGGGAGAAGGGCAATGAGCAGTTCTTC
NA	TRBV18	NA	TRBJ2-7	CASSPPDTEYEQYF	TGTGCCAGCTCACCACCAGACACGGAATACGAGCAGTACTTC
TRBD1	TRBV5-8	NA	TRBJ1-5	CASSRDRGAVRQPQHF	TGTGCCAGCAGCCGGGACAGGGGGGCAGTAAGGCAGCCCCAGCATTTT
NA	TRBV5-1	NA	TRBJ2-5	CASQEGRETQYF	TGCGCCAGCCAAGAGGGCCGAGAGACCCAGTACTTC
NA	TRBV13	NA	TRBJ2-7	CASSSSSATTYEQYF	TGTGCCAGCAGCTCGTCTAGCGCCACAACCTACGAGCAGTACTTC
NA	TRBV4-3	NA	TRBJ2-1	CASSQEWGRGGNEQFF	TGCGCCAGCAGCCAAGAGTGGGGCAGGGGCGGGAATGAGCAGTTCTTC
NA	TRBV27	NA	TRBJ2-3	CASSTQGIRSTDTQYF	TGTGCCAGCAGTACCCAGGGGATACGCAGCACAGATACGCAGTATTTT
TRBD1	TRBV27	NA	TRBJ2-6	CASSLLDRDYSGANVLTF	TGTGCCAGCAGTTTATTGGACAGGGATTATTCTGGGGCCAACGTCCTGACTTTC
TRBD2	TRBV28	medium-sized	TRBJ2-1	CASSLQGSGIYNEQFF	TGTGCCAGCAGTTTACAGGGTAGCGGGATTTACAATGAGCAGTTCTTC
TRBD2	TRBV6-4	NA	TRBJ2-3	CASSETSGSGTDTQYF	TGTGCCAGCAGTGAGACTAGCGGGAGTGGGACAGATACGCAGTATTTT
NA	TRBV28	NA	TRBJ2-7	CASSSPGLYEQYF	TGTGCCAGCAGTTCCCCAGGCCTCTACGAGCAGTACTTC
TRBD1	TRBV5-1	NA	TRBJ2-7	CASSPRDSPYEQYF	TGCGCCAGCAGCCCCCGGGACAGTCCCTACGAGCAGTACTTC
TRBD2	TRBV6-5	NA	TRBJ2-5	CASSYRLADQETQYF	TGTGCCAGCAGTTACCGTCTAGCGGATCAAGAGACCCAGTACTTC
NA	TRBV6-5	NA	TRBJ1-1	CASSYSRETTEAFF	TGTGCCAGCAGTTACTCGCGGGAGACCACTGAAGCTTTCTTT
TRBD1	TRBV13	NA	TRBJ1-2	CASSSGQGAYGYTF	TGTGCCAGCAGCTCAGGACAGGGGGCATATGGCTACACCTTC
TRBD2	TRBV9	NA	TRBJ2-1	CASSVGWDGRANNEQFF	TGTGCCAGCAGCGTAGGATGGGACGGGAGGGCCAACAATGAGCAGTTCTTC
TRBD1	TRBV6-6	NA	TRBJ2-7	CASTATGSYEQYF	TGTGCCAGCACCGCGACAGGGTCCTACGAGCAGTACTTC
TRBD2	TRBV9	NA	TRBJ2-1	CASSSSGRAGDEQFF	TGTGCCAGCAGCAGTAGCGGGAGGGCCGGGGATGAGCAGTTCTTC
TRBD1	TRBV5-1	NA	TRBJ2-5	CASSPGQWEETQYF	TGCGCCAGCAGCCCGGGACAGTGGGAAGAGACCCAGTACTTC
TRBD1	TRBV5-1	NA	TRBJ2-7	CASSGETGASYEQYF	TGCGCCAGCAGCGGGGAGACAGGGGCCTCCTACGAGCAGTACTTC
TRBD2	TRBV6-4	NA	TRBJ2-1	CASSDSVGGGVEEQFF	TGTGCCAGCAGTGACTCCGTGGGCGGGGGGGTCGAGGAGCAGTTCTTC
NA	TRBV4-1	NA	TRBJ2-5	CASSQDFSSETQYF	TGCGCCAGCAGCCAAGATTTTAGTTCGGAGACCCAGTACTTC
NA	TRBV5-6	NA	TRBJ2-7	CASSLWEFRHYEQYF	TGTGCCAGCAGCTTGTGGGAGTTTCGACACTACGAGCAGTACTTC
TRBD2	TRBV9	NA	TRBJ2-5	CASSSRVAGSQETQYF	TGTGCCAGCAGCTCCCGGGTAGCGGGTAGCCAAGAGACCCAGTACTTC
NA	TRBV5-6	NA	TRBJ2-1	CASSLERNYNEQFF	TGTGCCAGCAGCTTGGAGCGGAACTACAATGAGCAGTTCTTC
NA	TRBV9	NA	TRBJ1-1	CASSVEWTLNTEAFF	TGTGCCAGCAGCGTAGAATGGACACTGAACACTGAAGCTTTCTTT
NA	TRBV5-1	NA	TRBJ2-5	CASSYDNLETQYF	TGCGCCAGCAGCTATGACAATTTGGAGACCCAGTACTTC
NA	TRBV19	NA	TRBJ1-1	CASSIDRLSGPRTEAFF	TGTGCCAGTAGTATAGATCGGTTAAGCGGGCCGAGGACTGAAGCTTTCTTT
NA	TRBV15	few	TRBJ1-2	CATSAPGEYGYTF	TGTGCCACCAGCGCCCCCGGGGAATATGGCTACACCTTC
TRBD1	TRBV19	NA	TRBJ2-7	CASSSGQGFDEQYF	TGTGCCAGTAGTTCGGGACAGGGGTTCGACGAGCAGTACTTC
TRBD2	TRBV5-1	NA	TRBJ2-7	CASSSGGLASSSYEQYF	TGCGCCAGCAGCTCCGGGGGACTAGCCTCGAGCTCCTACGAGCAGTACTTC
NA	TRBV7-8	NA	TRBJ2-5	CASSLAWLQETQYF	TGTGCCAGCAGCTTAGCGTGGCTCCAAGAGACCCAGTACTTC
NA	TRBV7-9	once	TRBJ2-6	CASSLGDKPSVLTF	TGTGCCAGCAGCTTAGGGGACAAGCCCAGCGTCCTGACTTTC
TRBD2	TRBV30	NA	TRBJ2-5	CAWRERGQETQYF	TGTGCCTGGAGGGAGCGGGGGCAAGAGACCCAGTACTTC
NA	TRBV27	NA	TRBJ2-1	CASSYLAVSYNEQFF	TGTGCCAGCAGTTATCTTGCGGTCTCCTACAATGAGCAGTTCTTC
TRBD1	TRBV19	NA	TRBJ2-7	CASSGSGTGIAYEQYF	TGTGCCAGTAGTGGATCCGGGACAGGGATCGCCTACGAGCAGTACTTC
TRBD1	TRBV4-3	NA	TRBJ2-3	CASSQDDTGELRIDTQYF	TGCGCCAGCAGCCAAGACGACACAGGGGAACTCAGGATAGATACGCAGTATTTT